These T cell receptor beta chains were read from a single sample in a study of monozygotic twins with inflammatory bowel disease. TCRdb derives one entry per CDR3 protein from the 5' RACE reads, leaving out DNA. The repertoire shows some 400,000 distinct CDR3 sequences; the top ten hold about 2.3%. Sequenced sample: blood. These TCRs come from a human donor with ulcerative colitis or Crohn's disease, or a healthy co-twin of an affected twin (not recorded which). The CDR3 runs from the conserved cysteine through the conserved F or W.

TRBV20-1	TRBJ2-1	CAAPRARNEQFF
TRBV20-1	TRBJ1-1	CSADSTGTHTEAFF
TRBV12-3/TRBV12-4	TRBJ1-5	CASRQENQPQHF
TRBV5-5	TRBJ2-1	CASSLVGRGRRSYNEQFF
TRBV5-1	TRBJ1-3	CASSLNGHSGNTIYF
TRBV3-1	TRBJ2-3	CASSPGGTRGTGDTQYF
TRBV20-1	TRBJ2-4	CSAHLAGVAKNIQYF
TRBV5-1	TRBJ2-7	CASSFRGDPYEQYF
TRBV19	TRBJ2-1	CASSIQGGRRLAGNNEQFF
TRBV12-3/TRBV12-4	TRBJ1-1	CASSPTGDTEAFF
TRBV9	TRBJ2-7	CASSVGLGTPLSEQYF
TRBV6-6	TRBJ1-2	CASSLGALNYGYTF
TRBV18	TRBJ1-2	CASSPTGDYGYTF
TRBV20-1	TRBJ2-1	CSARGLHAIYNEQFF
TRBV28	TRBJ1-6	CASSLSDRGPYNSPLHF
TRBV30	TRBJ1-1	CAWSVNPGTDPLNTEAFF
TRBV28	TRBJ1-5	CASSSLLGQPQHF
TRBV5-1	TRBJ2-7	CASSYDSYEQYF
TRBV5-8	TRBJ2-5	CASSIPPGQGKRETQYF
TRBV7-8	TRBJ1-6	CASSALSGHNSPLHF
TRBV4-2	TRBJ1-3	CAGSQSERGNTIYF
TRBV19	TRBJ2-7	CASSTSGTTKTYDQYF
TRBV11-1	TRBJ2-7	CASSLSGGTVRMPRVYEQYF
TRBV5-1	TRBJ2-2	CASSRGDRSNTGELFF
TRBV2	TRBJ2-4	CASSDSGGPNIQYF
TRBV6-1	TRBJ1-5	CASSTGPTSSNQPQHF
TRBV7-2	TRBJ1-6	CASSPGSSSYNSPLHF
TRBV5-1	TRBJ2-7	CASSSLGESGSYEQYF
TRBV9	TRBJ2-5	CASSVQRGLAGGPSETQYF
TRBV3-1	TRBJ2-1	CASRPSSYNEQFF
TRBV5-1	TRBJ2-4	CASSLGGLMDIQYF
TRBV7-2	TRBJ2-1	CASSFRRGRTYNEQFF
TRBV15	TRBJ1-2	CATSEEGLSRGYGYTF
TRBV20-1	TRBJ1-4	CSARGGDRLTHEKLFF
TRBV3-1	TRBJ2-5	CASSPPTSSGNKETQYF
TRBV15	TRBJ1-4	CATITDRATNEILFF
TRBV20-1	TRBJ2-2	CSASPSSGRRNTGELFF
TRBV2	TRBJ2-6	CASTRQGAAGANVLTF
TRBV2	TRBJ2-5	CASSWDLQQTQYF
TRBV12-3/TRBV12-4	TRBJ2-2	CASNLRQGRRDTGELFF
TRBV18	TRBJ2-5	CASLGTPLEETQYF
TRBV20-1	TRBJ1-1	CSAPGDMNTEAFF
TRBV11-1	TRBJ2-3	CASSSSGGRLYTQYF
TRBV27	TRBJ2-1	CASSLGFGEQFF
TRBV18	TRBJ2-3	CASSPVASRVGTDTQYF
TRBV28	TRBJ2-5	CATSRGLRETQYF
TRBV5-1	TRBJ2-4	CDSSLDGSGRAKNIQYF
TRBV10-3	TRBJ2-1	CAIGEAAGGFYEQFF
TRBV27	TRBJ2-6	CASSLNSMVSGANVLTF
TRBV20-1	TRBJ2-3	CSANRGGVTDTQYF
TRBV27	TRBJ2-5	CASSSYGTEETQYF
TRBV18	TRBJ2-3	CASSPPSTGGDTDTQYF
TRBV20-1	TRBJ2-3	CSASTGPFTDTQYF
TRBV5-4	TRBJ2-1	CASSLGASLSYNEQFF
TRBV5-1	TRBJ2-2	CASSLVGTAGELFF